A selection of T cell receptor beta chains follows, all from one sample in a study of radiotherapy plus CTLA-4 blockade in lung cancer. The repertoire was sequenced with immunoSEQ multiplex PCR; TCRdb's copy has only in-frame clones and lacks some. The sample contains tens of thousands of clones, around 90% of which appear only once. Specimen: peripheral blood, collected from a patient treated with radiotherapy plus ipilimumab. All receptors derive from a human donor with non-small cell lung cancer that progressed on radiotherapy plus ipilimumab. Both conserved end residues are part of each CDR3. A D gene is named only where the DNA matches it firmly. Not every row has a clone size; where given, it reads once, few, many or a size class.

>TRBD2|TRBJ2-5|TRBV4-1|once
TGCGCCAGCAGCCAAGGTGACGGGAGGGGAGAGACCCAGTACTTC
CASSQGDGRGETQYF
>NA|TRBJ1-6|TRBV9|NA
TGTGCCAGCAGCGTAGATAGCTCCTATAATTCACCCCTCCACTTT
CASSVDSSYNSPLHF
>TRBD1|TRBJ1-3|TRBV30|NA
TGTGCCTGGGCCGGTAGGGGGCCTGGAAACACCATATATTTT
CAWAGRGPGNTIYF
>NA|TRBJ1-2|TRBV14|NA
TGTGCCAGCAGCCATAGTCCCCGGTCTGGCTACACCTTC
CASSHSPRSGYTF
>NA|TRBJ2-6|TRBV7-2|NA
TGTGCCAGCAGCTTATTCTTCGGCAAGAGCTCTGGGGCCAACGTCCTGACTTTC
CASSLFFGKSSGANVLTF
>NA|TRBJ2-7|TRBV28|NA
TGTGCCAGCAGTTTCGGGGTTCTATACGAGCAGTACTTC
CASSFGVLYEQYF
>NA|TRBJ1-5|TRBV19|NA
TGTGCCAGTAGGACTCAAACCGGGAATCAGCCCCAGCATTTT
CASRTQTGNQPQHF
>NA|TRBJ1-3|TRBV4-2|NA
TGTGCCAGCAGCCTCCAAGGATCCTCTGGAAACACCATATATTTT
CASSLQGSSGNTIYF
>TRBD1|TRBJ1-1|TRBV19|NA
TGTGCCAGTAGGCGCCGGGACAGGGATGTTACTTTCTTT
CASRRRDRDVTFF
>NA|TRBJ2-5|TRBV14|few
TGTGCCAGCAGCCAAGAGACCCAGTACTTC
CASSQETQYF
>NA|TRBJ2-7|TRBV18|NA
TGTGCCAGCTCACGCGAAGGGGGGACTTCCTACGAGCAGTACTTC
CASSREGGTSYEQYF
>NA|TRBJ1-2|TRBV9|NA
TGTGCCAGCAGCGTCCGGTATGGCTACACCTTC
CASSVRYGYTF
>TRBD1|TRBJ2-7|TRBV11-2|NA
TGTGCCAGCAGCTTAGGGACAGGGGGCGAGCAGTACTTC
CASSLGTGGEQYF
>NA|TRBJ1-3|TRBV5-6|NA
TGTGCCAGCAGCTTGAAGGCTACGGACTCTGGAAACACCATATATTTT
CASSLKATDSGNTIYF
>NA|TRBJ2-6|TRBV6-1|NA
TGTGCCAGCAGTGAAGTCCGTACGGCTGGGGCCAACGTCCTGACTTTC
CASSEVRTAGANVLTF
>NA|TRBJ1-1|TRBV9|NA
TGTGCCAGCAGCGTAGGGCCCGGGGACCACATGAACACTGAAGCTTTCTTT
CASSVGPGDHMNTEAFF
>TRBD1|TRBJ1-4|TRBV19|NA
TGTGCCAGTATAGGGGGCCCAACAGGTGGAGAAAAACTGTTTTTT
CASIGGPTGGEKLFF
>NA|TRBJ2-3|TRBV12-2|once
TGTGCAAGTCGCTTGGCGGGGAACCGCACAGATACGCAGTATTTT
CASRLAGNRTDTQYF
>TRBD1|TRBJ2-2|TRBV5-1|NA
TGCGCCAGCAGCCCGTTTACAGGGGCGAACACCGGGGAGCTGTTTTTT
CASSPFTGANTGELFF
>TRBD2|TRBJ2-3|TRBV6-5|NA
TGTGCCAGCAGTTGGGGGGGTCCAGATACGCAGTATTTT
CASSWGGPDTQYF
>TRBD1|TRBJ1-2|TRBV30|NA
TGTGCCTGGGAACTCCTCGGGACAGATCAAAAAAGGGACTATGGCTACACCTTC
CAWELLGTDQKRDYGYTF
>NA|TRBJ1-4|TRBV6-5|NA
TGTGCCAGCAGAACGGACTCTAATGAAAAACTGTTTTTT
CASRTDSNEKLFF
>NA|TRBJ2-7|TRBV2|once
TGTGCCAGCAGTGAACCGACAGGCCTCTACGAGCAGTACTTC
CASSEPTGLYEQYF
>TRBD2|TRBJ2-2|TRBV6-6|NA
TGTGCCGGAACGAGCGCTAGCGGGAGCATCGGGGAGCTGTTTTTT
CAGTSASGSIGELFF
>NA|TRBJ2-1|TRBV4-1|NA
TGCGCCAGCAGCCAGGTATACAATGAGCAGTTCTTC
CASSQVYNEQFF
>NA|TRBJ2-6|TRBV19|medium-sized
TGTGCCACCTCCGAGGCGTCGGGGGCCAACGTCCTGACTTTC
CATSEASGANVLTF
>NA|TRBJ2-5|TRBV28|NA
TGTGCCAGCCATCCCGGCGGGCGTGCACCCCAGTGGGAGACCCAGTACTTC
CASHPGGRAPQWETQYF
>NA|TRBJ2-3|TRBV5-1|NA
TGCGCCAGCAGCTTGGACAGGCCGGATAGCACAGATACGCAGTATTTT
CASSLDRPDSTDTQYF
>NA|TRBJ1-2|TRBV6-1|NA
TGTGCCAGCACCCTGGGACCCTATGGCTACACCTTC
CASTLGPYGYTF
>NA|TRBJ2-7|TRBV4-1|NA
TGCGCTAGCAGCCAAGATCCGGGCCCCGTCTACGAGCAGTACTTC
CASSQDPGPVYEQYF
>TRBD1|TRBJ1-2|TRBV5-4|NA
TGTGCCAGCAGGGCCGGGACAGGGGCCTATGGCTACACCTTC
CASRAGTGAYGYTF
>NA|TRBJ2-7|TRBV9|once
TGTGCCAGCAGCGTAGATGGGCGGTCCTACGAGCAGTACTTC
CASSVDGRSYEQYF
>NA|TRBJ1-4|TRBV4-1|NA
TGCGCCAGCAGCCAGTCCCCTCAGCGAGGGGGTGAAAAACTGTTTTTT
CASSQSPQRGGEKLFF
>TRBD1|TRBJ2-7|TRBV10-3|NA
TGTGCCATCAGTACCGGGACAGGGGGATTGTACGAGCAGTACTTC
CAISTGTGGLYEQYF
>NA|TRBJ1-2|TRBV28|NA
TGTGCCAGCAGTGCGGGGTACTATGGCTACACCTTC
CASSAGYYGYTF
>NA|TRBJ2-7|TRBV29-1|NA
TGCAGCGTTGGGGGGGCCGGCTCCTACGAGCAGTACTTC
CSVGGAGSYEQYF
>TRBD1|TRBJ1-1|TRBV4-2|once
TGTGCCAGCAGCCAAGTGGTACAGGGGGTTCAAGCTTTCTTT
CASSQVVQGVQAFF
>NA|TRBJ2-1|TRBV19|NA
TGTGCCAGTAGTATGTCCCCTCGGACACTCACCTCCTACAATGAGCAGTTCTTC
CASSMSPRTLTSYNEQFF
>NA|TRBJ1-3|TRBV5-1|NA
TGCGCCAGCAGCTTGGGACAGTCTGGAAACACCATATATTTT
CASSLGQSGNTIYF
>TRBD2|TRBJ2-1|TRBV4-3|NA
TGCGCCAGCAGCCTCGCGACTCCGGGGGGGAATGAGCAGTTCTTC
CASSLATPGGNEQFF
>NA|TRBJ2-1|TRBV6-5|NA
TGTGCCAGCAGTGAAGCCGATTGGCATGAGCAGTTCTTC
CASSEADWHEQFF